This is a list of T cell receptor beta chains from one sample in a study of control samples from healthy donors and cancer patients. Method: immunoSEQ multiplex PCR; TCRdb's copy keeps in-frame clones and lacks some. The data contain 110,000 to 150,000 clones, about 89% of them singletons. The source material was blood. The receptor source for this set is a man under 40 in good health. Both conserved end residues are part of each CDR3. Fields, in order: J gene, V gene, D gene, clone size, CDR3 length, CDR3 protein, CDR3 DNA. D genes are given only for firm matches. The size of a clone is reported for some rows only, either as once, few or many, or as a class for expanded clones.

j_gene: TRBJ2-1
v_gene: TRBV7-9
d_gene: TRBD2
abundance: .
len: 15
CDR3aa: CASSLGSGSYNEQFF
CDR3nt: TGTGCCAGCAGCTTAGGAAGCGGGAGTTACAATGAGCAGTTCTTC

j_gene: TRBJ2-2
v_gene: TRBV6-4
d_gene: .
abundance: .
len: 13
CDR3aa: CASSDRDSGELFF
CDR3nt: TGTGCCAGCAGTGACAGGGATTCCGGGGAGCTGTTTTTT

j_gene: TRBJ2-7
v_gene: TRBV19
d_gene: .
abundance: few
len: 13
CDR3aa: CASSIRSGIEQYF
CDR3nt: TGTGCCAGTAGTATTAGGTCGGGAATCGAGCAGTACTTC

j_gene: TRBJ1-5
v_gene: TRBV15
d_gene: .
abundance: .
len: 16
CDR3aa: CATSRDPGTSNQPQHF
CDR3nt: TGTGCCACCAGCAGAGATCCTGGGACATCCAATCAGCCCCAGCATTTT

j_gene: TRBJ1-4
v_gene: TRBV30
d_gene: TRBD1
abundance: .
len: 13
CDR3aa: CAWRGQGAEKLFF
CDR3nt: TGTGCCTGGAGGGGACAGGGGGCTGAAAAACTGTTTTTT

j_gene: TRBJ1-1
v_gene: TRBV2
d_gene: .
abundance: .
len: 13
CDR3aa: CASSEELAGEAFF
CDR3nt: TGTGCCAGCAGTGAAGAGTTGGCAGGTGAAGCTTTCTTT

j_gene: TRBJ2-7
v_gene: TRBV4-3
d_gene: TRBD2
abundance: once
len: 14
CDR3aa: CASSVAGGYYEQYF
CDR3nt: TGCGCCAGCAGCGTAGCGGGAGGTTACTACGAGCAGTACTTC

j_gene: TRBJ2-7
v_gene: TRBV11-3
d_gene: .
abundance: .
len: 15
CDR3aa: CASSLIRDGYYEQYF
CDR3nt: TGTGCCAGCAGCTTAATCCGGGACGGTTATTACGAGCAGTACTTC

j_gene: TRBJ2-1
v_gene: TRBV5-6
d_gene: TRBD1
abundance: few
len: 15
CDR3aa: CASSFIGQGDNEQFF
CDR3nt: TGTGCCAGCAGCTTTATCGGACAGGGGGACAATGAGCAGTTCTTC

j_gene: TRBJ2-3
v_gene: TRBV29-1
d_gene: TRBD1
abundance: once
len: 16
CDR3aa: CSVAGGDHEHADTQYF
CDR3nt: TGCAGCGTTGCAGGGGGCGATCATGAACACGCAGATACGCAGTATTTT

j_gene: TRBJ1-1
v_gene: TRBV12-3/TRBV12-4
d_gene: .
abundance: .
len: 11
CDR3aa: CASTYGTEAFF
CDR3nt: TGTGCCAGCACGTACGGGACTGAAGCTTTCTTT

j_gene: TRBJ1-1
v_gene: TRBV25-1
d_gene: .
abundance: .
len: 15
CDR3aa: CASSGTGRWNTEAFF
CDR3nt: TGTGCCAGCAGTGGTACAGGGAGGTGGAACACTGAAGCTTTCTTT

j_gene: TRBJ2-1
v_gene: TRBV12-5
d_gene: .
abundance: .
len: 13
CDR3aa: CASGFGLYNEQFF
CDR3nt: TGTGCTAGTGGATTCGGACTGTACAATGAGCAGTTCTTC

j_gene: TRBJ2-7
v_gene: TRBV9
d_gene: .
abundance: .
len: 14
CDR3aa: CASSASTRVYEQYF
CDR3nt: TGTGCCAGCAGCGCCTCCACTAGAGTCTACGAGCAGTACTTC

j_gene: TRBJ1-1
v_gene: TRBV5-6
d_gene: TRBD1
abundance: .
len: 15
CDR3aa: CASSPTTGGITEAFF
CDR3nt: TGTGCCAGCAGCCCAACGACAGGGGGCATCACTGAAGCTTTCTTT

j_gene: TRBJ1-2
v_gene: TRBV5-1
d_gene: .
abundance: .
len: 14
CDR3aa: CASSLGDGNYGYTF
CDR3nt: TGCGCCAGCAGCTTGGGGGACGGAAACTATGGCTACACCTTC

j_gene: TRBJ1-3
v_gene: TRBV9
d_gene: TRBD1
abundance: .
len: 16
CDR3aa: CASSATGVGTGNTIYF
CDR3nt: TGTGCCAGCAGCGCGACAGGGGTGGGCACTGGAAACACCATATATTTT

j_gene: TRBJ2-1
v_gene: TRBV6-2/TRBV6-3
d_gene: .
abundance: .
len: 16
CDR3aa: CASSSRGRSSYNEQFF
CDR3nt: TGTGCCAGCAGCAGTCGTGGCAGGAGCTCCTACAATGAGCAGTTCTTC

j_gene: TRBJ2-7
v_gene: TRBV25-1
d_gene: TRBD1
abundance: .
len: 15
CDR3aa: CASSTTGGLEGEQYF
CDR3nt: TGTGCCAGCAGTACGACAGGGGGCCTTGAGGGGGAGCAGTACTTC

j_gene: TRBJ2-7
v_gene: TRBV6-6
d_gene: .
abundance: .
len: 11
CDR3aa: CASSYSSEQYF
CDR3nt: TGTGCCAGCAGTTACTCATCCGAGCAGTACTTC

j_gene: TRBJ2-7
v_gene: TRBV6-5
d_gene: .
abundance: .
len: 13
CDR3aa: CASSYRSSYEQYF
CDR3nt: TGTGCCAGCAGTTACAGGAGCTCCTACGAGCAGTACTTC

j_gene: TRBJ2-7
v_gene: TRBV10-1
d_gene: .
abundance: .
len: 14
CDR3aa: CASSETPLAYEQYF
CDR3nt: TGCGCCAGCAGTGAGACTCCGCTGGCCTACGAGCAGTACTTC

j_gene: TRBJ2-5
v_gene: TRBV5-1
d_gene: TRBD1
abundance: .
len: 15
CDR3aa: CASSLVARGWETQYF
CDR3nt: TGCGCCAGCAGCTTGGTGGCCAGGGGGTGGGAGACCCAGTACTTC

j_gene: TRBJ2-3
v_gene: TRBV11-3
d_gene: .
abundance: .
len: 16
CDR3aa: CASSSGIAGSTDTQYF
CDR3nt: TGTGCCAGCAGCTCCGGCATTGCGGGAAGCACAGATACGCAGTATTTT

j_gene: TRBJ2-1
v_gene: TRBV11-3
d_gene: .
abundance: .
len: 17
CDR3aa: CASSLDQLASSYNEQFF
CDR3nt: TGTGCCAGCAGCTTAGATCAGCTAGCGAGCTCCTACAATGAGCAGTTCTTC

j_gene: TRBJ2-3
v_gene: TRBV5-6
d_gene: TRBD2
abundance: .
len: 16
CDR3aa: CASSQRSSGSTDTQYF
CDR3nt: TGTGCCAGCAGCCAGAGGTCTAGCGGGAGCACAGATACGCAGTATTTT

j_gene: TRBJ2-3
v_gene: TRBV15
d_gene: TRBD2
abundance: .
len: 16
CDR3aa: CATSNRAGGRGDTQYF
CDR3nt: TGTGCCACCAGCAACCGAGCGGGGGGCCGTGGAGATACGCAGTATTTT

j_gene: TRBJ2-5
v_gene: TRBV19
d_gene: .
abundance: .
len: 14
CDR3aa: CASSTADTQETQYF
CDR3nt: TGTGCCAGTAGTACCGCTGATACCCAAGAGACCCAGTACTTC

j_gene: TRBJ1-1
v_gene: TRBV23-1
d_gene: .
abundance: .
len: 16
CDR3aa: CASSQAPRGRDTEAFF
CDR3nt: TGCGCCAGCAGTCAAGCGCCGAGAGGGAGGGACACTGAAGCTTTCTTT

j_gene: TRBJ2-3
v_gene: TRBV24-1
d_gene: .
abundance: once
len: 15
CDR3aa: CATSDVDGYTDTQYF
CDR3nt: TGTGCCACCAGTGATGTGGACGGATACACAGATACGCAGTATTTT

j_gene: TRBJ1-1
v_gene: TRBV6-5
d_gene: .
abundance: .
len: 14
CDR3aa: CASSERGGNTEAFF
CDR3nt: TGTGCCAGCAGCGAGCGCGGTGGGAACACTGAAGCTTTCTTT

j_gene: TRBJ1-1
v_gene: TRBV6-5
d_gene: .
abundance: .
len: 15
CDR3aa: CASSDVGYSGTEAFF
CDR3nt: TGTGCCAGCAGCGACGTAGGGTATTCGGGCACTGAAGCTTTCTTT

j_gene: TRBJ2-2
v_gene: TRBV6-2/TRBV6-3
d_gene: .
abundance: .
len: 14
CDR3aa: CASSKDLGPGELFF
CDR3nt: TGTGCCAGCAGTAAGGACCTAGGACCCGGGGAGCTGTTTTTT

j_gene: TRBJ2-7
v_gene: TRBV18
d_gene: .
abundance: .
len: 14
CDR3aa: CASSPRQSSYEQYF
CDR3nt: TGTGCCAGCTCACCACGCCAGAGCTCCTACGAGCAGTACTTC

j_gene: TRBJ2-7
v_gene: TRBV18
d_gene: .
abundance: .
len: 14
CDR3aa: CASSPAGMGYEQYF
CDR3nt: TGTGCCAGCTCACCCGCCGGGATGGGCTACGAGCAGTACTTC

j_gene: TRBJ2-7
v_gene: TRBV7-9
d_gene: .
abundance: .
len: 14
CDR3aa: CASSLVIGVNEQYF
CDR3nt: TGTGCCAGCAGCTTAGTTATAGGGGTTAACGAGCAGTACTTC

j_gene: TRBJ2-3
v_gene: TRBV4-3
d_gene: TRBD2
abundance: .
len: 17
CDR3aa: CASSQFSGGAIADTQYF
CDR3nt: TGCGCCAGCAGCCAATTTAGCGGGGGGGCGATTGCAGATACGCAGTATTTT

j_gene: TRBJ1-2
v_gene: TRBV6-6
d_gene: TRBD1
abundance: .
len: 14
CDR3aa: CASSYSGTDYGYTF
CDR3nt: TGTGCCAGCAGTTACTCTGGGACAGACTATGGCTACACCTTC

j_gene: TRBJ2-7
v_gene: TRBV7-8
d_gene: .
abundance: .
len: 22
CDR3aa: CASSSSPFESTVVLIHSYEQYF
CDR3nt: TGTGCCAGCAGCTCGAGCCCTTTCGAGTCTACAGTGGTGTTGATCCACTCCTACGAGCAGTACTTC

j_gene: TRBJ2-2
v_gene: TRBV3-1/TRBV3-2
d_gene: .
abundance: .
len: 14
CDR3aa: CASSTEQGNGELFF
CDR3nt: TGTGCCAGCAGCACAGAGCAGGGTAACGGGGAGCTGTTTTTT

j_gene: TRBJ1-6
v_gene: TRBV5-8
d_gene: .
abundance: .
len: 16
CDR3aa: CASSLAGRRGNSPLHF
CDR3nt: TGTGCCAGCAGCTTGGCGGGCAGGAGGGGTAATTCACCCCTCCACTTT

j_gene: TRBJ1-5
v_gene: TRBV5-6
d_gene: .
abundance: .
len: 15
CDR3aa: CASSRTGGAYQPQHF
CDR3nt: TGTGCCAGCAGCCGGACGGGGGGCGCATATCAGCCCCAGCATTTT

j_gene: TRBJ2-7
v_gene: TRBV24-1
d_gene: .
abundance: .
len: 13
CDR3aa: CATIKDCSYEQYF
CDR3nt: TGTGCCACCATTAAGGACTGCTCCTACGAGCAGTACTTC

j_gene: TRBJ2-7
v_gene: TRBV10-1
d_gene: TRBD1
abundance: .
len: 14
CDR3aa: CANFAGQGAYEQYF
CDR3nt: TGCGCCAACTTCGCGGGACAGGGGGCCTACGAGCAGTACTTC

j_gene: TRBJ2-3
v_gene: TRBV6-2/TRBV6-3
d_gene: TRBD1
abundance: .
len: 15
CDR3aa: CASSYVDRGSVAQYF
CDR3nt: TGTGCCAGCAGTTACGTAGACAGGGGGTCGGTCGCGCAGTATTTT

j_gene: TRBJ1-3
v_gene: TRBV6-5
d_gene: .
abundance: .
len: 14
CDR3aa: CASTLLASGSTIYF
CDR3nt: TGTGCCAGCACCCTTCTAGCCTCGGGTAGCACCATATATTTT

j_gene: TRBJ2-7
v_gene: TRBV11-2
d_gene: .
abundance: .
len: 11
CDR3aa: CASSASREQYF
CDR3nt: TGTGCCAGCAGCGCCTCCAGGGAGCAGTACTTC

j_gene: TRBJ2-7
v_gene: TRBV5-4
d_gene: TRBD1
abundance: .
len: 14
CDR3aa: CASSLVGQGNEQYF
CDR3nt: TGTGCCAGCAGTCTTGTCGGACAGGGCAACGAGCAGTACTTC

j_gene: TRBJ1-5
v_gene: TRBV2
d_gene: TRBD1
abundance: .
len: 15
CDR3aa: CASRSGTAMNQPQHF
CDR3nt: TGTGCCAGCAGATCCGGGACAGCGATGAATCAGCCCCAGCATTTT

j_gene: TRBJ2-7
v_gene: TRBV11-3
d_gene: .
abundance: .
len: 15
CDR3aa: CASSPPDLRVDEQYF
CDR3nt: TGTGCCAGCAGCCCCCCAGACCTCAGGGTCGACGAGCAGTACTTC

j_gene: TRBJ2-7
v_gene: TRBV13
d_gene: .
abundance: .
len: 16
CDR3aa: CASSSNRAGSAYEQYF
CDR3nt: TGTGCCAGCAGCTCCAACCGAGCGGGTTCCGCCTACGAGCAGTACTTC

j_gene: TRBJ2-1
v_gene: TRBV6-1
d_gene: TRBD1
abundance: few
len: 15
CDR3aa: CASSEGQGVVYEQFF
CDR3nt: TGTGCCAGCAGTGAGGGACAGGGGGTCGTATATGAGCAGTTCTTC

j_gene: TRBJ1-5
v_gene: TRBV19
d_gene: .
abundance: .
len: 15
CDR3aa: CASSIPPRGDQPQHF
CDR3nt: TGTGCCAGTAGTATACCCCCAAGAGGGGATCAGCCCCAGCATTTT

j_gene: TRBJ2-1
v_gene: TRBV19
d_gene: .
abundance: .
len: 11
CDR3aa: CASTGGREQFF
CDR3nt: TGTGCCAGTACTGGCGGGCGGGAGCAGTTCTTC

j_gene: TRBJ1-5
v_gene: TRBV28
d_gene: .
abundance: .
len: 13
CDR3aa: CASSAGGNQPQHF
CDR3nt: TGTGCCAGCAGTGCCGGGGGCAATCAGCCCCAGCATTTT